The sequence of this TCR beta chain was determined in a study of T-cell reconstitution after alpha-beta-depleted transplantation in children. Study observations and caveats: At around two months after transplant, the alpha-beta T cells were reportedly derived from several hundred expanded clones that came from non-depleted graft cells. After one year, T-cell counts and TCRbeta diversity mostly came from new T cells.

This clonotype was picked up a small number of times. Its antigen is still unknown. Unique molecular identifiers were incorporated when the TCRbeta library was constructed. TCRdb re-called the PCR reads with MiXCR, one entry per CDR3 protein. The sample yields roughly 120,000 distinct CDR3 sequences, roughly 23% seen once. The specimen comprised PBMCs, mostly from graft donor cells, sampled 180 days after TCRalphabeta/CD19-depleted stem cell transplant. The receptor was isolated from a male patient under 10 years old who had a stem cell transplant for chronic granulomatous disease, so the T cells may come from the graft donor.

Here the CDR3 DNA reads TGTGCCAGCAGGATGACTAGGAATGAGCAGTTCTTC. It encodes CASRMTRNEQFF. This rearrangement joins TRBV12-3 or TRBV12-4 to TRBJ2-1, with D possibly being TRBD2 (6 bases). V dropped 6 bases and J dropped 7 bases, with 10 bases sitting between them. The CDR3 is 12 amino acids.